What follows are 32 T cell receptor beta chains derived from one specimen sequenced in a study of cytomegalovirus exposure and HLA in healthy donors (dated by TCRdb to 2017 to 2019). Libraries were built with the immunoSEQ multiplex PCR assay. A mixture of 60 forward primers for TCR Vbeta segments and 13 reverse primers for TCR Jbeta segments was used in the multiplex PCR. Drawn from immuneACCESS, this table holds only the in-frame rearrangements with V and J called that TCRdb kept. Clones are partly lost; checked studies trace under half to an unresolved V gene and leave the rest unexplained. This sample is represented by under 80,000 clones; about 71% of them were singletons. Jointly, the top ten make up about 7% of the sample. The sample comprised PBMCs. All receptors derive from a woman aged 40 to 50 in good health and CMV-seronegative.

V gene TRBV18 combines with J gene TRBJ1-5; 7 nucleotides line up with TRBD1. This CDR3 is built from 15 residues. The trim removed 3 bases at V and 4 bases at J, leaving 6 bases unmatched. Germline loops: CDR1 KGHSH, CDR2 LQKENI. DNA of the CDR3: TGTGCCAGCTCACCCGGGACAGCGATGAATCAGCCCCAGCATTTT. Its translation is CASSPGTAMNQPQHF.

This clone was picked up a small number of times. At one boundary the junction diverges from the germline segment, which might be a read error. As DNA, the CDR3 is TGTGCCAGCAGAGAAGGTTGGGACAGAAGCGGCTGGAGGCTGTTTTTT. It codes for CASREGWDRSGWRLFF. The gene calls are TRBV6-1 and TRBJ2-2; 7 nucleotides agree with TRBD1. Germline V gene lookup returns CDR1 MNHNS and CDR2 SASEGT. CDR3 length equals 16 residues.

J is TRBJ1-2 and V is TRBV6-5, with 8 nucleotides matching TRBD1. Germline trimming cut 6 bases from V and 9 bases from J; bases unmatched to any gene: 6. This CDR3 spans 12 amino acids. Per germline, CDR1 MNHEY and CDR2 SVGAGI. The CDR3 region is CASSPGQGRYTF. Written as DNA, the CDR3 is TGTGCCAGCAGCCCCGGACAGGGTCGCTACACCTTC.

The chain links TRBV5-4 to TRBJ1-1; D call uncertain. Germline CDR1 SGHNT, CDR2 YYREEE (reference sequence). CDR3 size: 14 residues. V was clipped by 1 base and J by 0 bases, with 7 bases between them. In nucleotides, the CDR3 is TGTGCCAGCAGCTTGCAACTTATGAACACTGAAGCTTTCTTT. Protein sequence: CASSLQLMNTEAFF. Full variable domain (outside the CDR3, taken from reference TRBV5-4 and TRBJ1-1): ETGVTQSPTHLIKTRGQQVTLRCSSQSGHNTVSWYQQALGQGPQFIFQYYREEENGRGNFPPRFSGLQFPNYSSELNVNALELDDSALYLCASSLQLMNTEAFFGQGTRLTVV.

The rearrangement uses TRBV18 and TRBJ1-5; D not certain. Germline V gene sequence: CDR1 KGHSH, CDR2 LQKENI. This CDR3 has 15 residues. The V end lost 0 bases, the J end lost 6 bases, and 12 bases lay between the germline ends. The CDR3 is CASSPPGNLGQPQHF. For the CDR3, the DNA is TGTGCCAGCTCACCACCCGGGAATTTAGGTCAGCCCCAGCATTTT. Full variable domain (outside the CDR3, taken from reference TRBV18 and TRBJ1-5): NAGVMQNPRHLVRRRGQEARLRCSPMKGHSHVYWYRQLPEEGLKFMVYLQKENIIDESGMPKERFSAEFPKEGPSILRIQQVVRGDSAAYFCASSPPGNLGQPQHFGDGTRLSIL.

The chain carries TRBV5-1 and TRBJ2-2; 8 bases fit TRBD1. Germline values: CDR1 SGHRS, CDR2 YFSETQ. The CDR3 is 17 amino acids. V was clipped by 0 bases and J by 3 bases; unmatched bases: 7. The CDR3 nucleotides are TGCGCCAGCAGCTTGGATGAGGCGACAGGGGACACCGGGGAGCTGTTTTTT. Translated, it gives CASSLDEATGDTGELFF.

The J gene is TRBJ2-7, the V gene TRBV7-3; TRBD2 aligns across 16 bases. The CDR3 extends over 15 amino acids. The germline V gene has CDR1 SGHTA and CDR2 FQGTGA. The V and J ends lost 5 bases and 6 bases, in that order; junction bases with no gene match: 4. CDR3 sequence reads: CASSLGLAGGSEQYF. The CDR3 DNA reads TGTGCCAGCAGCCTGGGACTAGCGGGAGGGAGCGAGCAGTACTTC.

The CDR3 loop is CASSVQGYWNNEQFF. The DNA for the CDR3 is TGTGCCAGCAGCGTCCAGGGTTATTGGAACAATGAGCAGTTCTTC. The V and J genes are TRBV9 and TRBJ2-1; D might be TRBD1 (5 bases). V dropped 2 bases and J dropped 5 bases, with 14 bases sitting between them. The CDR3 runs to 15 residues. Germline V gene data show CDR1 as SGDLS and CDR2 as YYNGEE.

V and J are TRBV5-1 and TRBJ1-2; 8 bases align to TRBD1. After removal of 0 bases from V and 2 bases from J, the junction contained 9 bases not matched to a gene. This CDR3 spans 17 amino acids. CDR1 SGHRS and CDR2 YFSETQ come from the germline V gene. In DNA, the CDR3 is TGCGCCAGCAGCTTGGTGGGGACAAGGACAGGGAACTATGGCTACACCTTC. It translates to CASSLVGTRTGNYGYTF.

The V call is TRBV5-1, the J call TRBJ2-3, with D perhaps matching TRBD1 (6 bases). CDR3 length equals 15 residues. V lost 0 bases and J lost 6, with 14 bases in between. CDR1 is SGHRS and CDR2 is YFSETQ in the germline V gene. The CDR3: CASSLGNPQGDTQYF. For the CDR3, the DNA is TGCGCCAGCAGCTTGGGTAACCCCCAGGGGGATACGCAGTATTTT.

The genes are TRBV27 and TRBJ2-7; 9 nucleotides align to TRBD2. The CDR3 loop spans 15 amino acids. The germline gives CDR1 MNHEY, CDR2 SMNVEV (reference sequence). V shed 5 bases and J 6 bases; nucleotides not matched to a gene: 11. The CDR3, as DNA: TGTGCCAGCAGTCCGGGTAAATTGGGACTAGCCGAGCAGTACTTC. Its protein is CASSPGKLGLAEQYF.

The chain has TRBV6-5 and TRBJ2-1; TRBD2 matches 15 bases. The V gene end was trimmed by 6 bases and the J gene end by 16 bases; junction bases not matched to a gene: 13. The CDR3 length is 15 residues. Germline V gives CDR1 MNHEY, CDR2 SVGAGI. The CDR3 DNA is TGTGCCAGCAGACCCGACTCCGGGACTAGCGGGGGGAGCTTCTTC. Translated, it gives CASRPDSGTSGGSFF.

CDR3 DNA: TGTGCCAGCAGTTCTCCCCCTAAGAACACTGAAGCTTTCTTT. This gives the protein CASSSPPKNTEAFF. The chain carries TRBV28 and TRBJ1-1, with D unclear. CDR3 length: 14 amino acids. V lost 4 bases, J lost 1 base, and 10 bases lay in between. Germline V gives CDR1 MDHEN, CDR2 SYDVKM.

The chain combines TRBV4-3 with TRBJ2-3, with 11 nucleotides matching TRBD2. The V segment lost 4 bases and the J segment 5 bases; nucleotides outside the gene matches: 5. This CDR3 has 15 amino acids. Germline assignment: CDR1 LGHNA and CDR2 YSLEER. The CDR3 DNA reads TGCGCCAGCAGCCCGACTAGCGGGGTTGTAGATACGCAGTATTTT. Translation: CASSPTSGVVDTQYF.

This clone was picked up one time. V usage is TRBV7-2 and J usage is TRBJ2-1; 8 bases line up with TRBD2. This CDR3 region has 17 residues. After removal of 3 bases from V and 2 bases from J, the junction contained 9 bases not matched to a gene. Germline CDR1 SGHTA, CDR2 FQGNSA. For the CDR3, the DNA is TGTGCCAGCAGCTTTCGTGGGGCGGGGGGCCCCTACAATGAGCAGTTCTTC. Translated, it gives CASSFRGAGGPYNEQFF.

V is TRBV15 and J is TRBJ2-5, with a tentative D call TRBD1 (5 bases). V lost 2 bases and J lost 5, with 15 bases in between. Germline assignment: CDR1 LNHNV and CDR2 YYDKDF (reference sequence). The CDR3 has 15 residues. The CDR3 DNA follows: TGTGCCACCAGCAGAAGTCCAGGGCTGGAGGAGACCCAGTACTTC. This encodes CATSRSPGLEETQYF.

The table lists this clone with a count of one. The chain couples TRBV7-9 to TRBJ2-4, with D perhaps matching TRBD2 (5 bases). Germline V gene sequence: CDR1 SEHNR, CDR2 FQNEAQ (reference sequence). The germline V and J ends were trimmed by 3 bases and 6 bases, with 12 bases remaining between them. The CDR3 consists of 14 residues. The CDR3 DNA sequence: TGTGCCAGCAGCTTGAGTGGGAGTGGAAACATTCAGTACTTC. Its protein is CASSLSGSGNIQYF.

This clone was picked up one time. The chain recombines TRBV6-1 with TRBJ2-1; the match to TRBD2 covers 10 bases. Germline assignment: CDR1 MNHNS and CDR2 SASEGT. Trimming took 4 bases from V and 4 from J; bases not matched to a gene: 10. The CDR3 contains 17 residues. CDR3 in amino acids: CASSGIAGGRAYNEQFF. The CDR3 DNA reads TGTGCCAGCAGTGGGATAGCGGGAGGCAGGGCTTACAATGAGCAGTTCTTC.

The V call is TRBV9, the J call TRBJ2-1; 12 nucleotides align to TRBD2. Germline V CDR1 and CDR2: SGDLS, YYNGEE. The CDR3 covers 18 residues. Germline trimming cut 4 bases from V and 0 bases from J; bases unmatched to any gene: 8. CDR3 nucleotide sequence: TGTGCCAGCAGCTCCCGGACTAGCGGGGACGTCTCCTACAATGAGCAGTTCTTC. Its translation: CASSSRTSGDVSYNEQFF.

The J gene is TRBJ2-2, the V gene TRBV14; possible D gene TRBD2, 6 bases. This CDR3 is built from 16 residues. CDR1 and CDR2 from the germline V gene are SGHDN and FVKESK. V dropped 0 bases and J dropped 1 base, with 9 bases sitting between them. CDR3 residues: CASSQELALNTGELFF. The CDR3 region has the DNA TGTGCCAGCAGCCAAGAACTAGCACTGAACACCGGGGAGCTGTTTTTT.

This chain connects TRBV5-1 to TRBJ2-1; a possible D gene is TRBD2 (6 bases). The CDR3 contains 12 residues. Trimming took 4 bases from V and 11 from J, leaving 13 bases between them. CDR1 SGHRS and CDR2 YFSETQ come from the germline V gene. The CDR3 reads CASSPDYLQQFF. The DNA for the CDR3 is TGCGCCAGCAGCCCGGACTACCTACAGCAGTTCTTC.

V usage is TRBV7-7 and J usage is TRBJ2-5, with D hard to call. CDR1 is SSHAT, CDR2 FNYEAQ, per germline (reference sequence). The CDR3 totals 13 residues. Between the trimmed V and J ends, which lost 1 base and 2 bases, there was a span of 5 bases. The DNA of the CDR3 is TGTGCCAGCAGCTTAGATATACAAGAGACCCAGTACTTC. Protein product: CASSLDIQETQYF.

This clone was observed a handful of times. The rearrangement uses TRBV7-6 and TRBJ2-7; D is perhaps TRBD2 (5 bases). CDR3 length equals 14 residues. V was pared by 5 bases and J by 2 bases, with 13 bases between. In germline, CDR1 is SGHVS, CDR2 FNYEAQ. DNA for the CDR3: TGTGCCAGCAGCCCCTGGACTGAAACCTACGAGCAGTACTTC. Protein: CASSPWTETYEQYF.

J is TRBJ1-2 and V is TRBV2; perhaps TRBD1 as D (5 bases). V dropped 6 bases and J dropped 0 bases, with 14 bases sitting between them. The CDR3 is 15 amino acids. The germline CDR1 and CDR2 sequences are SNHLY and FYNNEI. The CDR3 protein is CASSLTGTANYGYTF. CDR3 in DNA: TGTGCCAGCAGCCTAACAGGCACCGCTAACTATGGCTACACCTTC.

CDR3 region: CAISGGELAGDYNEQFF. CDR3 nucleotide sequence: TGTGCCATCAGTGGGGGGGAACTAGCGGGGGACTACAATGAGCAGTTCTTC. V gene TRBV10-3 combines with J gene TRBJ2-1; 11 nucleotides align to TRBD2. CDR3 length: 17 residues. CDR1 is ENHRY and CDR2 is SYGVKD in the germline V gene. V shed 4 bases and J 3 bases; nucleotides not matched to a gene: 8.

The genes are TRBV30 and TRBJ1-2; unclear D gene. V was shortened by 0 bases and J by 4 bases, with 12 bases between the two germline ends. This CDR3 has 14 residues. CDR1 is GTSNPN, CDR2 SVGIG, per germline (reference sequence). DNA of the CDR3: TGTGCCTGGAGTGTACGGGTCTTCCGCTATGGCTACACCTTC. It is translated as CAWSVRVFRYGYTF.

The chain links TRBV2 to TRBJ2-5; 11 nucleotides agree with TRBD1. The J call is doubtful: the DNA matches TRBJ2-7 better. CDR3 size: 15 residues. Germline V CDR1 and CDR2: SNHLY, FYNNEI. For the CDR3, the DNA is TGTGCCAGCAGAGTTCCGGGACAGGGGGCCTACGAGCAGTACTTC. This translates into CASRVPGQGAYEQYF.

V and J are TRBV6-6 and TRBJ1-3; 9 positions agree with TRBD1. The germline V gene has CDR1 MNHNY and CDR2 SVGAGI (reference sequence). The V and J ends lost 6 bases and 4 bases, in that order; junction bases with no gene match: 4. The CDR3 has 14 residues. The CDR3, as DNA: TGTGCCAGCAGCACAGGGGGCTCCGGAAACACCATATATTTT. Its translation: CASSTGGSGNTIYF.

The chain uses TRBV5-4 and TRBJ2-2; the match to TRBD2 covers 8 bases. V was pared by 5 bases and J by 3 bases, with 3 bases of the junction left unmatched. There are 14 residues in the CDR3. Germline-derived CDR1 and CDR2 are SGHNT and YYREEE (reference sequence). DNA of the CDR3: TGTGCCAGCAGTTTCGGGGGGGACACCGGGGAGCTGTTTTTT. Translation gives CASSFGGDTGELFF.

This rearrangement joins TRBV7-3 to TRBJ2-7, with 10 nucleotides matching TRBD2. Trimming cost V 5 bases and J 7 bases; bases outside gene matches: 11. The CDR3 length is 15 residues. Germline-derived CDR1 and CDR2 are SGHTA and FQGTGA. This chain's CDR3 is CASSPTSGTKGEQYF. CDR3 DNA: TGTGCCAGCAGCCCCACTAGCGGGACGAAGGGTGAGCAGTACTTC.

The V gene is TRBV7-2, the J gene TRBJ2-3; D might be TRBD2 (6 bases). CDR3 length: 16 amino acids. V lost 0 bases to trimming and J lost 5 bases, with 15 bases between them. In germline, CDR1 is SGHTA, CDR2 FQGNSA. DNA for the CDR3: TGTGCCAGCAGCTTAGCCGATAGACTAGTCTTAGATACGCAGTATTTT. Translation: CASSLADRLVLDTQYF.

CDR3 in amino acids: CASRWTGSTEAFF. CDR3 nucleotide sequence: TGCGCCAGCAGGTGGACAGGTTCCACTGAAGCTTTCTTT. J is TRBJ1-1 and V is TRBV5-1; 7 bases are a match to TRBD1. With 5 bases clipped from V and 4 bases from J, the junction kept 5 bases outside the gene matches. Per the germline V gene, CDR1 is SGHRS and CDR2 is YFSETQ. The CDR3 is 13 residues long. Together with reference TRBV5-1 and TRBJ1-1, the CDR3 gives the full variable domain: KAGVTQTPRYLIKTRGQQVTLSCSPISGHRSVSWYQQTPGQGLQFLFEYFSETQRNKGNFPGRFSGRQFSNSRSEMNVSTLELGDSALYLCASRWTGSTEAFFGQGTRLTVV.